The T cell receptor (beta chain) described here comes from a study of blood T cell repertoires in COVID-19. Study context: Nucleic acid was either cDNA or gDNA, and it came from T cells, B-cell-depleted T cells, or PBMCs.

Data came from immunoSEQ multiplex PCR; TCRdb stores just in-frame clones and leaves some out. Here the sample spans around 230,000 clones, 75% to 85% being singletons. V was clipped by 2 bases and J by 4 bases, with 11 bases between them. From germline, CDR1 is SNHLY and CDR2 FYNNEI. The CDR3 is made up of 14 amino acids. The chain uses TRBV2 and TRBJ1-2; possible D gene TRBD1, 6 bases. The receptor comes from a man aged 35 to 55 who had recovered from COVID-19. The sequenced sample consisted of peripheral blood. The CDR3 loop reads CASSETDSTYGYTF. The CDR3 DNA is TGTGCCAGCAGTGAAACGGACAGCACCTATGGCTACACCTTC.